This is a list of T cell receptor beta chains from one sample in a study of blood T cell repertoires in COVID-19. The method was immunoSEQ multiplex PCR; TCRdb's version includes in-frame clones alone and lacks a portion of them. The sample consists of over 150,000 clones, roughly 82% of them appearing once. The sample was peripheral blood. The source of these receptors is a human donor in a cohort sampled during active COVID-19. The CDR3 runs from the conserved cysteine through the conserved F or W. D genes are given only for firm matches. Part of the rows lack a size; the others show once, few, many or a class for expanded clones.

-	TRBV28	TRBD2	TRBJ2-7	CASSSLVAGGRYEQYF	TGTGCCAGCAGCAGCCTAGTGGCGGGAGGGCGATACGAGCAGTACTTC
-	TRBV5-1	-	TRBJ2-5	CASNLQERETQYF	TGCGCCAGCAATTTACAGGAGAGGGAGACCCAGTACTTC
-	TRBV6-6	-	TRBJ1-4	CASSSDGGAIGEKLFF	TGTGCCAGCAGTTCAGACGGGGGTGCTATAGGGGAAAAACTGTTTTTT
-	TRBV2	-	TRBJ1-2	CASSADSNYGYTF	TGTGCCAGCAGTGCGGACAGCAACTATGGCTACACCTTC
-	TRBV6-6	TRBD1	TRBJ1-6	CASRGPGQVNSPLHF	TGTGCCAGCAGGGGCCCGGGACAGGTTAATTCACCCCTCCACTTT
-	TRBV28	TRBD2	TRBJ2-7	CASLSGGGGSYEQYF	TGTGCCAGCCTCTCGGGAGGGGGGGGCTCCTACGAGCAGTACTTC
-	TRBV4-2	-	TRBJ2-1	CASSQAKFSRGGSYNEQFF	TGTGCCAGCAGCCAAGCAAAATTTTCAAGGGGCGGCTCCTACAATGAGCAGTTCTTC
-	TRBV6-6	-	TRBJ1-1	CASSYSLGAGNTEAFF	TGTGCCAGCAGTTACTCGTTGGGTGCAGGCAACACTGAAGCTTTCTTT
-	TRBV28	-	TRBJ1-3	CASTEAGNTIYF	TGTGCCAGCACCGAGGCTGGAAACACCATATATTTT
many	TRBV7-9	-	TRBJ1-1	CASSLGQALTEAFF	TGTGCCAGCAGCTTAGGGCAGGCTCTCACTGAAGCTTTCTTT
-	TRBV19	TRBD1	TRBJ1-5	CASNDRGGNQPQHF	TGTGCCAGTAACGACAGGGGTGGCAATCAGCCCCAGCATTTT
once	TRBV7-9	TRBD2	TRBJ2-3	CASSGGGTDTQYF	TGTGCCAGCAGCGGGGGGGGCACAGATACGCAGTATTTT
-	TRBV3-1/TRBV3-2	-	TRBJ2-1	CASKGHNYNEQFF	TGTGCCAGCAAGGGACACAACTACAATGAGCAGTTCTTC
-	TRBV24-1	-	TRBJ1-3	CATSASSSGNTIYF	TGTGCCACCAGTGCGAGTAGCTCTGGAAACACCATATATTTT
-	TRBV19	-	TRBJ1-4	CASSIAGTTNEKLFF	TGTGCCAGTAGTATCGCGGGTACAACTAATGAAAAACTGTTTTTT
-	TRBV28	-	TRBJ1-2	CASSPTRGASQTPWGYTF	TGTGCCAGCAGTCCCACTCGGGGGGCGAGCCAGACCCCTTGGGGCTACACCTTC
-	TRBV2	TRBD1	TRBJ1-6	CASRKQGARGSPLHF	TGTGCCAGCAGGAAACAGGGGGCAAGAGGATCACCCCTCCACTTT
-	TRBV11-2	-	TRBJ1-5	CASSLWAGIRQPQHF	TGTGCCAGCAGCTTATGGGCAGGAATCAGGCAGCCCCAGCATTTT
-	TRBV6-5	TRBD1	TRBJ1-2	CASSSDRGFGGYTF	TGTGCCAGCAGTTCGGACAGGGGATTTGGTGGCTACACCTTC
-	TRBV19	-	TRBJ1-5	CASHRQGNNQPQHF	TGTGCCAGTCACCGGCAGGGCAACAATCAGCCCCAGCATTTT
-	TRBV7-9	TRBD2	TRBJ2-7	CASSRGLAGLRAYEQYF	TGTGCCAGCAGCCGCGGACTAGCGGGCCTGAGGGCCTACGAGCAGTACTTC
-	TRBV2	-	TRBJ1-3	CASTAGLGSGNTIYF	TGTGCCAGCACCGCAGGGCTTGGCTCTGGAAACACCATATATTTT
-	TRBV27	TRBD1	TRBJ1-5	CASSLRGRYQPQHF	TGTGCCAGCAGTTTGAGGGGGCGGTATCAGCCCCAGCATTTT
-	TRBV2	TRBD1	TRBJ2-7	CASSEMGQGDEQYF	TGTGCCAGCAGTGAAATGGGACAGGGAGACGAGCAGTACTTC
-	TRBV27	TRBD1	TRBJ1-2	CASSLLGTANYGYTF	TGTGCCAGCAGTTTATTGGGGACAGCGAACTATGGCTACACCTTC
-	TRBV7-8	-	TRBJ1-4	CASSLADYRGKLFF	TGTGCCAGCAGCTTAGCGGACTACCGGGGAAAACTGTTTTTT
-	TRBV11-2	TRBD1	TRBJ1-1	CASSSEPQTGHTEAFF	TGTGCCAGCAGCTCCGAACCCCAGACAGGGCACACTGAAGCTTTCTTT
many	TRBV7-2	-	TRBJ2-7	CASSLGGGGPDEQYF	TGTGCCAGCAGCTTAGGTGGTGGAGGGCCCGACGAGCAGTACTTC
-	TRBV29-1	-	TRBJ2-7	CSVEPQGGGEQYF	TGCAGCGTTGAACCCCAGGGTGGTGGAGAGCAGTACTTC